The sequence of this TCR beta chain was determined in a study of T-cell reconstitution after alpha-beta-depleted transplantation in children. Preparation of the TCRbeta library was carried out with unique molecular identifiers. Using its own MiXCR run on the PCR reads, TCRdb lists one record per CDR3 protein. The profile shows a few hundred thousand distinct CDR3 sequences, approximately 9.8% of them singletons. This clonotype was seen many times. This sequence was found in a human donor who donated a stem cell graft to a child with SCID. The specimen comprised PBMCs from the stem cell graft donor, sampled from the stem cell graft.

CDR3 loop: CASRAGATDTQYF. Here the CDR3 DNA reads TGCGCCAGCAGAGCAGGGGCCACAGATACGCAGTATTTT. The chain recombines TRBV5-1 with TRBJ2-3, with D perhaps matching TRBD1 (6 bases). The ends were cut back, 5 bases at V and 2 bases at J, with 9 bases in the middle. CDR3 length equals 13 residues. In germline, CDR1 is SGHRS, CDR2 YFSETQ.